This T cell receptor (beta chain) was found in a study of OX40 agonist ivuxolimab in advanced cancers. This CDR3 spans 13 amino acids. Germline CDR1 reads MDHEN; CDR2 reads SYDVKM. V was shortened by 6 bases and J by 4 bases, with 13 bases between the two germline ends. The assay was immunoSEQ multiplex PCR, and TCRdb's table has in-frame clones only and misses some. This table has some 79,000 clones, approximately 85% appearing once. The sequence came from an adult with an advanced solid tumor such as melanoma, head and neck, liver or kidney cancer. The sample consisted of CD4+ or CD8+ T cells sorted from blood, taken in a trial of the OX40 agonist ivuxolimab. J is TRBJ2-7 and V is TRBV28; D is perhaps TRBD1 or TRBD2 (5 bases each). Here the CDR3 DNA reads TGTGCCAGCAGCGCCGGGACGGCTTACGAGCAGTACTTC. It is translated as CASSAGTAYEQYF.